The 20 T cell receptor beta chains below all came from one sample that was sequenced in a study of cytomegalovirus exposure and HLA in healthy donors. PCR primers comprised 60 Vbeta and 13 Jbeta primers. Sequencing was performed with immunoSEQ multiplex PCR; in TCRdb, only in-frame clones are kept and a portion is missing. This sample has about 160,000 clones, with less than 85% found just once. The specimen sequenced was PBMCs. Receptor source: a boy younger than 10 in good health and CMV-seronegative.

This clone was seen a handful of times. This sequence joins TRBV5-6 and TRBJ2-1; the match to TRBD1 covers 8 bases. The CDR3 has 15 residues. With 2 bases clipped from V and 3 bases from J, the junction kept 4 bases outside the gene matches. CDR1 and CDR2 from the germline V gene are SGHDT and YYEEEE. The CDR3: CASSLGQGSYNEQFF. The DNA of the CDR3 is TGTGCCAGCAGCTTAGGACAGGGCAGCTACAATGAGCAGTTCTTC.

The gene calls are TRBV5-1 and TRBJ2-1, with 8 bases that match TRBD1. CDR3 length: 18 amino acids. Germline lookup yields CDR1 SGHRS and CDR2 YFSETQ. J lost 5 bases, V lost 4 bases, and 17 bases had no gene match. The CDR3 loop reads CASSRPGTGYRGDNEQFF. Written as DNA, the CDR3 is TGCGCCAGCAGCCGTCCCGGGACAGGCTACAGAGGGGACAATGAGCAGTTCTTC.

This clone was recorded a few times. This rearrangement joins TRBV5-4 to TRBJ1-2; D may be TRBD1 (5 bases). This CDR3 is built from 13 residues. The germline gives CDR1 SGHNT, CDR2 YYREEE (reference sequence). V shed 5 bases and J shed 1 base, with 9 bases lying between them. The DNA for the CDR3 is TGTGCCAGCAGATCTCAGGGTAACTATGGCTACACCTTC. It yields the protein CASRSQGNYGYTF.

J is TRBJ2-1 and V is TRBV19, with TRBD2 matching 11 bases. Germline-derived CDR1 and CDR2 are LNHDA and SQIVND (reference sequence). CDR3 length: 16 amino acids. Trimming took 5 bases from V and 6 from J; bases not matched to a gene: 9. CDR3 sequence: CASSPRVSGRGNEQFF. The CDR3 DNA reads TGTGCCAGTAGTCCTCGGGTTAGCGGGAGGGGCAATGAGCAGTTCTTC.

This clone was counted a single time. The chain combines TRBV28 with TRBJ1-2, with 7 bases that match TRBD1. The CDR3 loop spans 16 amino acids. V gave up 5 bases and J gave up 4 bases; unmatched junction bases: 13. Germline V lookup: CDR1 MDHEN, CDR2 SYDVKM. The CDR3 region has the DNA TGTGCCAGCAGTCCCCCTGACAGGGAAGGCCCCTATGGCTACACCTTC. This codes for CASSPPDREGPYGYTF.

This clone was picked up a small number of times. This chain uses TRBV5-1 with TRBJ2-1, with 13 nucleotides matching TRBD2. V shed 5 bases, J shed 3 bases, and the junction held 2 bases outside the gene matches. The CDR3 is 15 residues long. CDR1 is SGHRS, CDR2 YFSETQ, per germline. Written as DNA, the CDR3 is TGCGCCAGCAGTACTAGCGGGGGGGTCTACAATGAGCAGTTCTTC. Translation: CASSTSGGVYNEQFF.

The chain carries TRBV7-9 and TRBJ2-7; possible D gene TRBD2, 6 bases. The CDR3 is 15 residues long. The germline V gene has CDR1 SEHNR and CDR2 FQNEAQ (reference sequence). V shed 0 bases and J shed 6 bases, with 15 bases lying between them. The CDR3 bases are TGTGCCAGCAGCTTAGCGGAGGGCCTGTTCAGCGAGCAGTACTTC. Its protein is CASSLAEGLFSEQYF.

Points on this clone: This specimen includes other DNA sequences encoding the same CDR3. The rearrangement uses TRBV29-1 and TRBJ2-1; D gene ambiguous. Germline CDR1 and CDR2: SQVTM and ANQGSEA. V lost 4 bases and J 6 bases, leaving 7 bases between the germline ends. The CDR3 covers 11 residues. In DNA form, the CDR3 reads TGCAGCGTTGGCCGGAGCAATGAGCAGTTCTTC. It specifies CSVGRSNEQFF.

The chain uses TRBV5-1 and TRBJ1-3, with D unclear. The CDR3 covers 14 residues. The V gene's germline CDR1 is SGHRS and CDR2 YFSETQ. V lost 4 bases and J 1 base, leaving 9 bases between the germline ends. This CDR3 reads CASSVDYSGNTIYF. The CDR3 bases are TGCGCCAGCAGCGTTGACTATTCTGGAAACACCATATATTTT.

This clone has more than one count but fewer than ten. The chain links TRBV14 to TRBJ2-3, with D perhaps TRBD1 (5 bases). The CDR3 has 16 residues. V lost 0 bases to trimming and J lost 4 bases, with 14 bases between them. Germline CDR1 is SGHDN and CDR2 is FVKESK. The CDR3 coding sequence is TGTGCCAGCAGCCAAGATTTGGCAGGGTGGTCAGATACGCAGTATTTT. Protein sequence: CASSQDLAGWSDTQYF.

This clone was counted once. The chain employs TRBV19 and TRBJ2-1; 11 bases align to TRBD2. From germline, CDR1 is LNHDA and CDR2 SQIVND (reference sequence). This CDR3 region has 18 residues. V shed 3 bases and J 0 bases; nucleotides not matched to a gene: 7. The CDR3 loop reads CASSIEGLAAPSYNEQFF. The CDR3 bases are TGTGCCAGTAGTATTGAGGGACTAGCGGCCCCCTCCTACAATGAGCAGTTCTTC.

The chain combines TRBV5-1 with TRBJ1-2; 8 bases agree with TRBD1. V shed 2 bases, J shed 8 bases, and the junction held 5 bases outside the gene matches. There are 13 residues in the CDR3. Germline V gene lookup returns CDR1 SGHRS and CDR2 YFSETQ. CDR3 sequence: CASSFESGGGYTF. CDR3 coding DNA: TGCGCCAGCAGCTTTGAATCAGGGGGCGGCTACACCTTC.

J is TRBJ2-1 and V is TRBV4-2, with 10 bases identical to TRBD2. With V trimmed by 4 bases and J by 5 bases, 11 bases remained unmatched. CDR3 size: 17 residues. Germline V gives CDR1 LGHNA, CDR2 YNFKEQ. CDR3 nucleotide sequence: TGTGCCAGCAGCCGGCGGTCTAGCGGGAGTTCCCACAATGAGCAGTTCTTC. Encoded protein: CASSRRSSGSSHNEQFF.

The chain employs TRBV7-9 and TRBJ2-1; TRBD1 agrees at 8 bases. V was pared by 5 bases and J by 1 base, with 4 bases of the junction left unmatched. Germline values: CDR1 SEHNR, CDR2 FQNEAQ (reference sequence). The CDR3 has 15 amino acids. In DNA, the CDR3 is TGTGCCAGCAGCCGGGGGACAGGATCCTACAATGAGCAGTTCTTC. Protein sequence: CASSRGTGSYNEQFF.

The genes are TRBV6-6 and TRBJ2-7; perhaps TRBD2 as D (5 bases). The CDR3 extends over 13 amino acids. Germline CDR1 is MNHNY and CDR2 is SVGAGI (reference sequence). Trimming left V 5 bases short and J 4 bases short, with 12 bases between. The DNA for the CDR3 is TGTGCCAGCAGTACCCGAGGGAGATACGAGCAGTACGTC. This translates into CASSTRGRYEQYV.

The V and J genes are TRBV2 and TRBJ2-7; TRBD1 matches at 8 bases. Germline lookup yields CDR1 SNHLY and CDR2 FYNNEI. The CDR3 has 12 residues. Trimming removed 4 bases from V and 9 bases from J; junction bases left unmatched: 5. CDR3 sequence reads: CASSGTGTGQYV. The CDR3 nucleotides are TGTGCCAGCAGTGGGACAGGGACCGGGCAGTACGTC.

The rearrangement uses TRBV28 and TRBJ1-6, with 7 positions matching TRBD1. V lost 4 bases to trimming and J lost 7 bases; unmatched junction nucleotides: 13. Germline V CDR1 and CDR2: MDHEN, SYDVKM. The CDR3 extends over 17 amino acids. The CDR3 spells CASSSILWDSWNSPLHF. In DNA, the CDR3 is TGTGCCAGCAGTTCCATTTTATGGGACAGTTGGAATTCACCCCTCCACTTT.

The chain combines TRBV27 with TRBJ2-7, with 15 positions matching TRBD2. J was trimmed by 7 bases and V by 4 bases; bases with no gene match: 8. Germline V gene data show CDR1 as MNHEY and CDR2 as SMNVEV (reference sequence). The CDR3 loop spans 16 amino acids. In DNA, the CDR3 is TGTGCCAGCAGTTCCCCGCGGACTAGCGGGAGGGAGGAGCAGTACTTC. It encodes CASSSPRTSGREEQYF.

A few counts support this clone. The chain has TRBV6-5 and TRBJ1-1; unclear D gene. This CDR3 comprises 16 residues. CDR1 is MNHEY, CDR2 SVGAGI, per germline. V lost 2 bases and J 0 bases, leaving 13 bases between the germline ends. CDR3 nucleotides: TGTGCCAGCAGTTACGATTCAGCGCAGATGAACACTGAAGCTTTCTTT. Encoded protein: CASSYDSAQMNTEAFF.

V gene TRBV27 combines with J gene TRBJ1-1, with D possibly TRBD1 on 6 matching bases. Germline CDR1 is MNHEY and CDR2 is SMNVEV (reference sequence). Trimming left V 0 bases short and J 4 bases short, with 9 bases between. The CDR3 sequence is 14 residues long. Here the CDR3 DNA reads TGTGCCAGCAGTTTATCGAGGGGGACCACTGAAGCTTTCTTT. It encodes CASSLSRGTTEAFF.